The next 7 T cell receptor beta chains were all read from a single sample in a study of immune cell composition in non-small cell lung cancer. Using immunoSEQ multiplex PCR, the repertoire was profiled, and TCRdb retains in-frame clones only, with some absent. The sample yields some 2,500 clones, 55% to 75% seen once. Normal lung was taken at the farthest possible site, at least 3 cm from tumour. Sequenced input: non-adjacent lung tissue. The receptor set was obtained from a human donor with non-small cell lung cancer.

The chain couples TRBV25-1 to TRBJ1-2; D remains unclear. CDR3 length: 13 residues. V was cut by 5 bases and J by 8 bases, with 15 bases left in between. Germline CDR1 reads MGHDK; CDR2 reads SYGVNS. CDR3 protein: CASSWKAGAGYTF. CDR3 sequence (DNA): TGTGCCAGCAGTTGGAAGGCAGGCGCGGGCTACACCTTC.

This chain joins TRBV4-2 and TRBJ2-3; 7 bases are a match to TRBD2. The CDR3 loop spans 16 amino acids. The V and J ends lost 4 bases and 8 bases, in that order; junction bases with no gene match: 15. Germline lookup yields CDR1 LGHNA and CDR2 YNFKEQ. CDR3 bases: TGTGCCAGCAGCCGGGTGGGCGGGGGAAACTTGGGTACGCAGTATTTT. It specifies CASSRVGGGNLGTQYF.

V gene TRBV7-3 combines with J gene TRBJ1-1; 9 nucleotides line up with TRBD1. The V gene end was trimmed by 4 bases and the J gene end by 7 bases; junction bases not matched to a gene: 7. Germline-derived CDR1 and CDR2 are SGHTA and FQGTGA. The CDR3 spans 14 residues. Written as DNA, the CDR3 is TGTGCCAGCAGCTCGTCCGGGACAGGGAATGAAGCTTTCTTT. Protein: CASSSSGTGNEAFF.

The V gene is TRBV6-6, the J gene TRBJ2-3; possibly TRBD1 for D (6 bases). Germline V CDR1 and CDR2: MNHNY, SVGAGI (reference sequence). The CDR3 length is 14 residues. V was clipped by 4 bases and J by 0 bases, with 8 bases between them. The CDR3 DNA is TGTGCCAGCAGTTCGGACAGAAGCACAGATACGCAGTATTTT. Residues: CASSSDRSTDTQYF.

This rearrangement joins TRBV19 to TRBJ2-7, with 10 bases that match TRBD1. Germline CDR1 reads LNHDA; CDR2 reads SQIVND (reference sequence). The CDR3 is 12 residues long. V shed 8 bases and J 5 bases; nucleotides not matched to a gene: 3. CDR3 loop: CASGQGGNEQYF. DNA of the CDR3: TGTGCCAGTGGACAGGGGGGGAACGAGCAGTACTTC.

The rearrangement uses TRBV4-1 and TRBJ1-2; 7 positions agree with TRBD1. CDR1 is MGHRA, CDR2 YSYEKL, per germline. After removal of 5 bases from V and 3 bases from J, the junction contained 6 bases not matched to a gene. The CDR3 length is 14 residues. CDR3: CASSETGRDYGYTF. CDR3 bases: TGCGCCAGCAGCGAGACAGGGAGAGACTATGGCTACACCTTC.

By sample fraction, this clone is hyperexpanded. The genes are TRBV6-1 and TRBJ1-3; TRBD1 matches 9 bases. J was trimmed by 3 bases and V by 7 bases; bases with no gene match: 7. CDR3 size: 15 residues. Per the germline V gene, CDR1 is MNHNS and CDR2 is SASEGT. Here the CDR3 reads CASTRTGEGGNTIYF. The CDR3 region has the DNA TGTGCCAGCACTAGGACAGGGGAGGGTGGAAACACCATATATTTT.